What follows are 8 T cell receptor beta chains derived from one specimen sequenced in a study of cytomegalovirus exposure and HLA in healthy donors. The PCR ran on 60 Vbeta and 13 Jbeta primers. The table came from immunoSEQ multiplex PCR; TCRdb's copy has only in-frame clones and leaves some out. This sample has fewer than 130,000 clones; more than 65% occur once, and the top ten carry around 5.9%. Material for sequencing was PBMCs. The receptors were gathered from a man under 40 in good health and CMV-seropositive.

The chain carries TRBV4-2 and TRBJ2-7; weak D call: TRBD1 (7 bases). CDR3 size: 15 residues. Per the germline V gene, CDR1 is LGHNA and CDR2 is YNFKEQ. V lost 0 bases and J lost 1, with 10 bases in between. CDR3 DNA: TGTGCCAGCAGCCAAGAGGGGGGACAGTCCTACGAGCAGTACTTC. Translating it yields CASSQEGGQSYEQYF.

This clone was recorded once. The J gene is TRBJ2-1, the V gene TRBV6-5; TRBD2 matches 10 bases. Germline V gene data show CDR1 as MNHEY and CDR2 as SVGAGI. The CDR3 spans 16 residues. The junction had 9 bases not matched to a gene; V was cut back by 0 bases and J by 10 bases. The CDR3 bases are TGTGCCAGCAGTTACTCGAAGGGCCTAGCGGGGGACGAGCAGTTCTTC. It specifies CASSYSKGLAGDEQFF.

The CDR3 loop is CASSQDSRFPRPGHTGELFF. As DNA, the CDR3 is TGCGCCAGCAGCCAAGATAGCCGATTCCCGCGGCCGGGTCACACCGGGGAGCTGTTTTTT. This chain joins TRBV4-1 and TRBJ2-2; D is uncertain. V lost 0 bases and J 3 bases, leaving 23 bases between the germline ends. The CDR3 has 20 amino acids. Germline CDR1 and CDR2: MGHRA and YSYEKL.

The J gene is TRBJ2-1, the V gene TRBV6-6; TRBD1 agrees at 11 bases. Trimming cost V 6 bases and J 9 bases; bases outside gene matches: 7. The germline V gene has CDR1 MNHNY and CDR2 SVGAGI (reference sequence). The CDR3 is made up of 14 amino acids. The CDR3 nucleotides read TGTGCCAGCAGATTGGGACAGGGGGTTAGTGAGCAGTTCTTC. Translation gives CASRLGQGVSEQFF.

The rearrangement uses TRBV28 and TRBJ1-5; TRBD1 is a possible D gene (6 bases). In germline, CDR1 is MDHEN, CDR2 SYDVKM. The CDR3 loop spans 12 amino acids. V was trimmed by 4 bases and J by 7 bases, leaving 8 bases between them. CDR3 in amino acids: CASSSGGQPQHF. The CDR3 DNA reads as TGTGCCAGCAGTTCGGGGGGCCAGCCCCAGCATTTT. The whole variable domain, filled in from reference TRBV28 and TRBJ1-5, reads DVKVTQSSRYLVKRTGEKVFLECVQDMDHENMFWYRQDPGLGLRLIYFSYDVKMKEKGDIPEGYSVSREKKERFSLILESASTNQTSMYLCASSSGGQPQHFGDGTRLSIL.

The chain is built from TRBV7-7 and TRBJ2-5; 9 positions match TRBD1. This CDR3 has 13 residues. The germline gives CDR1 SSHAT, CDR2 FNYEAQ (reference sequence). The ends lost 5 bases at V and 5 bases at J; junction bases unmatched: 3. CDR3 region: CASSQDRGETQYF. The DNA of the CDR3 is TGTGCCAGCAGCCAGGACAGGGGTGAGACCCAGTACTTC.

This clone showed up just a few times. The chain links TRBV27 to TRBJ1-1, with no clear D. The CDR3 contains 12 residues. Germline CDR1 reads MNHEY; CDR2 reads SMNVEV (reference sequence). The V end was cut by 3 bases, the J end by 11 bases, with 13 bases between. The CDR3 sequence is CASSFGGSSAFF. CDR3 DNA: TGTGCCAGCAGTTTTGGCGGCAGTTCGGCTTTCTTT.

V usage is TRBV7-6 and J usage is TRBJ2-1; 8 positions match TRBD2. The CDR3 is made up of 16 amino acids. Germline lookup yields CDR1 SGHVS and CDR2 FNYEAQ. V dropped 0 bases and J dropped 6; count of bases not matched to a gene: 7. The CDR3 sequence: CASSLARGGMVNEQFF. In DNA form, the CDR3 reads TGTGCCAGCAGCTTAGCTCGGGGGGGAATGGTCAATGAGCAGTTCTTC.